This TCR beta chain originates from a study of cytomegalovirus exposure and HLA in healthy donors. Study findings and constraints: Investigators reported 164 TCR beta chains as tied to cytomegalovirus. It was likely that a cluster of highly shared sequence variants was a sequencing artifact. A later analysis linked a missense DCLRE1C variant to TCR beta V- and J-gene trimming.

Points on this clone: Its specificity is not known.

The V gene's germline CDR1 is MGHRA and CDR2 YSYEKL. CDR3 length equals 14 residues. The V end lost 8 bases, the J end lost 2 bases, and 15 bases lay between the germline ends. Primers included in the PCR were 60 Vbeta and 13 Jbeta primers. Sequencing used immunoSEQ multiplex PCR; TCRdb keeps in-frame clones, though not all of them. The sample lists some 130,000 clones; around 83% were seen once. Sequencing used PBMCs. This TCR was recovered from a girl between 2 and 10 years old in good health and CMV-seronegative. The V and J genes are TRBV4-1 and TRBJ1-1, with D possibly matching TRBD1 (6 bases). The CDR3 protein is CASAMWGTNTEAFF. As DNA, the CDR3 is TGCGCCAGCGCGATGTGGGGGACAAACACTGAAGCTTTCTTT.